This note documents a single T cell receptor beta chain sequence. What it binds is not known. Library input was 1.5 to 2 micrograms of DNA from cryopreserved PBMCs. This table comes from immunoSEQ multiplex PCR, and its TCRdb copy is limited to in-frame clones, with some not included. Among about 160,000 clones listed, roughly four fifths were seen once. The source of the sample is a study of cytotoxic CD8 clonotypes in ibrutinib-treated CLL. About the research overall: Among the patients, around ten presented as relapsed/refractory and about 15 as treatment-naive; 17 showed unmutated IGHV. Samples yielded averages of 250,000 or so productive templates and about 100,000 productive rearrangements.

The V gene's germline CDR1 is LGHNT and CDR2 FRNRAP. Trimming pared 6 bases from V and 1 base from J, leaving 10 bases between. The CDR3 spans 14 residues. Study observations and caveats: Clonality was higher at baseline than in age-matched healthy donors and tracked circulating CD8+ T-cell counts.

This sequence joins TRBV12-5 and TRBJ1-5; D gene unclear. The specimen was PBMCs, collected after 12 months of ibrutinib treatment. This clonotype originated in a human donor with chronic lymphocytic leukemia. The CDR3 region is CASGTTDSNQPQHF. The CDR3 coding sequence is TGTGCTAGTGGCACAACGGACAGCAATCAGCCCCAGCATTTT.